This T cell receptor beta chain appears in the sequencing data of a study of T cell repertoires in cytomegalovirus infection. Study overall: CMV infection and matching HLA type were both indicated by public TCR beta signatures. Study-wide points: Using cumulative public TCR beta family frequency, the authors identified those who carried CMV together with the relevant HLA.

CDR3 length: 17 amino acids. The ends were cut back, 0 bases at V and 3 bases at J, with 15 bases in the middle. Per the germline V gene, CDR1 is MGHRA and CDR2 is YSYEKL. TCRdb analysed the reads with MiXCR anew, one entry per CDR3 protein. The sample has tens of thousands of distinct CDR3 sequences; 20% to 30% are singletons. Comments on this clonotype: Its target is unknown.

The sequence was collected from a human donor in good health (CMV status not recorded). Some clones in this sample may be carry-over from other donors' samples. This sequence joins TRBV4-1 and TRBJ2-4; D is ambiguous. The input for sequencing was CD8+ T cells from cultured PBMCs, taken from culture after CMV antigen stimulation. CDR3 nucleotides: TGCGCCAGCAGCCAAGATGGCACATTAGTAGGCAAAAACATTCAGTACTTC. Protein product: CASSQDGTLVGKNIQYF.